The 10 T cell receptor beta chains reported below all come from one sample, sequenced in a study of blood T cell repertoires in COVID-19. Repertoires were generated with immunoSEQ multiplex PCR, while TCRdb's copy carries only in-frame clones and drops some. This table has some 42,000 clones, about 77% appearing once. Source material: peripheral blood. These receptors were taken from a man aged 80 or over with acute or convalescent COVID-19.

V is TRBV3-1 (or the pseudogene TRBV3-2) and J is TRBJ2-1; D call uncertain. Germline values: CDR1 LGHDT, CDR2 YNNKEL (reference sequence). The length of the CDR3 is 17 residues. V gave up 1 base and J gave up 0 bases, with 13 bases separating them. CDR3 sequence: CASSQGPQRSSYNEQFF. CDR3 nucleotides: TGTGCCAGCAGCCAAGGTCCCCAGCGAAGCTCCTACAATGAGCAGTTCTTC.

This clone is categorized as large. This sequence joins TRBV29-1 and TRBJ2-1; D might be TRBD2 (5 bases). This CDR3 is built from 13 residues. V was pared by 3 bases and J by 6 bases, with 12 bases between. The germline V gene has CDR1 SQVTM and CDR2 ANQGSEA. CDR3 in amino acids: CSVEASWGNEQFF. In DNA, the CDR3 is TGCAGCGTTGAGGCTAGCTGGGGCAATGAGCAGTTCTTC.

This clone was found a few times. The chain carries TRBV6-4 and TRBJ2-1, with D possibly matching TRBD2 (6 bases). V lost 2 bases to trimming and J lost 5 bases, with 10 bases between them. This CDR3 has 14 residues. Germline CDR1 is MRHNA and CDR2 is SNTAGT. Here the CDR3 reads CASSDGTPDNEQFF. CDR3 DNA sequence: TGTGCCAGCAGTGACGGGACTCCTGACAATGAGCAGTTCTTC.

This sequence joins TRBV5-1 and TRBJ1-1; D may be TRBD1 (5 bases). Per germline, CDR1 SGHRS and CDR2 YFSETQ. The CDR3 has 14 residues. Trimming stripped 0 bases from V and 4 bases from J, with 10 bases between. Here the CDR3 DNA reads TGCGCCAGCAGCTTGGCCGGGGGGGTCACTGAAGCTTTCTTT. This encodes CASSLAGGVTEAFF.

The J gene is TRBJ1-1, the V gene TRBV6-5; D is undetermined. The V gene lost 5 bases and the J gene lost 3 bases, with 10 bases spanning the gap. Germline V gives CDR1 MNHEY, CDR2 SVGAGI. This CDR3 spans 13 amino acids. In DNA form, the CDR3 reads TGTGCCAGCAGTCGAAACGGGGACACTGAAGCTTTCTTT. Protein product: CASSRNGDTEAFF.

This chain links TRBV5-5 with TRBJ2-1, with 7 bases identical to TRBD2. The CDR3 is 14 residues long. Germline assignment: CDR1 SGHKS and CDR2 YYEKEE (reference sequence). The ends lost 3 bases at V and 4 bases at J; junction bases unmatched: 4. CDR3: CASSSTLAYNEQFF. Here the CDR3 DNA reads TGTGCCAGCAGCTCCACACTAGCGTACAATGAGCAGTTCTTC.

The chain is built from TRBV5-1 and TRBJ2-7; 11 positions match TRBD1. Germline CDR1 is SGHRS and CDR2 is YFSETQ. This CDR3 has 14 amino acids. Trimming removed 4 bases from V and 6 bases from J; junction bases left unmatched: 6. The chain's CDR3 is CASSERTGGGEQYF. Here the CDR3 DNA reads TGCGCCAGCAGCGAAAGGACAGGGGGCGGCGAGCAGTACTTC.

The chain recombines TRBV19 with TRBJ2-3; D remains unclear. CDR1 is LNHDA and CDR2 is SQIVND in the germline V gene (reference sequence). The CDR3 totals 12 residues. The ends were cut back, 9 bases at V and 2 bases at J, with 9 bases in the middle. The CDR3 reads CASSRDTDTQYF. CDR3 DNA sequence: TGTGCCAGCTCGAGAGACACAGATACGCAGTATTTT.

V gene TRBV18 combines with J gene TRBJ2-7; maybe TRBD1 (5 bases). The CDR3 runs to 14 residues. Per the germline V gene, CDR1 is KGHSH and CDR2 is LQKENI. The V gene lost 0 bases and the J gene lost 3 bases, with 9 bases spanning the gap. CDR3 residues: CASSPPARDYEQYF. For the CDR3, the DNA is TGTGCCAGCTCACCACCAGCCAGGGACTACGAGCAGTACTTC.

The V gene is TRBV5-6, the J gene TRBJ1-2, with 7 bases that match TRBD1. This CDR3 is built from 13 residues. V lost 5 bases and J lost 3; bases outside the gene matches: 4. CDR1 SGHDT and CDR2 YYEEEE come from the germline V gene. CDR3 residues: CASSTGVDYGYTF. The CDR3 coding sequence is TGTGCCAGCAGTACAGGGGTCGACTATGGCTACACCTTC.